This T cell receptor (beta chain) was captured in a study of T cell repertoires in cytomegalovirus infection (dated by TCRdb to the late 2010s). Regarding the study in general: Alongside well-studied HLA-B-restricted epitopes, the peptide stimulations were aimed at recently identified HLA-C-restricted CMV epitopes, whose presentation resists viral immunomodulation. Donor HLA type was relevant to the analysis, as public TCR beta signatures indicated carriage of CMV infection together with the matching HLA type. What the research found in general, with its limitations: Cumulative frequency of public TCR beta family members discriminated carriers of CMV infection plus the relevant HLA type in this cohort and an independent approximately 350-donor cohort. The ex vivo response was dominated by HLA-C-restricted CMV-specific TCR beta clonotypes, which also provided the single most frequent clonotype in two of eight donors.

The sequencer listed for this sample is Illumina HiSeq 1500. The public reads were quality trimmed at Q25 with fastp and then assembled into clones with MiXCR by TCRdb, keeping productive beta chains. Rows are combined by CDR3 protein, so each entry shows the most common genes and DNA. The sample table holds about 270,000 distinct CDR3 sequences, of which roughly 21% were seen once. Clones ranked in the top ten supply roughly a fifth of the sample. CDR1 and CDR2 were assigned from the germline V gene (reference sequence) as DFQATT and SNEGSKA. The CDR3 runs 14 amino acids, cysteine and phenylalanine included. Only the CDR3 DNA stays, 42 bases, in frame from base 1. This specimen's treatment or condition label, per the study, means: in vitro stimulation with specific CMV peptide epitopes to enrich CMV-specific T cells. Worth noting for this clonotype: Its antigen remains unidentified. A read error may explain this, as a much larger clone is one base away.

This sequence uses TRBV20-1 and TRBJ2-3; no D gene is confidently identified. The sample consisted of cultured PBMCs, taken from culture after CMV antigen stimulation. The clonotype comes from a human donor in good health (CMV status not recorded). Some clones in this sample may be carry-over from other donors' samples. The CDR3 region has the sequence CGASLNPGTDTQYF. Here is the DNA: TGCGGTGCTAGTCTCAATCCGGGCACAGATACGCAGTATTTT.